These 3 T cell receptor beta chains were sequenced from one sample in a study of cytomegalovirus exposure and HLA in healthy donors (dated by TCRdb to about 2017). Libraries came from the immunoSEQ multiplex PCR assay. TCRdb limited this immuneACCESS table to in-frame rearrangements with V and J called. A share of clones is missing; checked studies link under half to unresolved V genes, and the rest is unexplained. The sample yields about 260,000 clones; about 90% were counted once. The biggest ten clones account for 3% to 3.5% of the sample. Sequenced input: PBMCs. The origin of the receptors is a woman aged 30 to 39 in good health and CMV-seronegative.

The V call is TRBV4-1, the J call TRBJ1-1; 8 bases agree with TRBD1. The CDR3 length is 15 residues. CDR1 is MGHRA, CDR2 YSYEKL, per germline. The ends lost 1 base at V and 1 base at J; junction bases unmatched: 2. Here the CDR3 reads CASSQVDRGNTEAFF. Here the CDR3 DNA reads TGCGCCAGCAGCCAAGTCGACAGGGGGAACACTGAAGCTTTCTTT.

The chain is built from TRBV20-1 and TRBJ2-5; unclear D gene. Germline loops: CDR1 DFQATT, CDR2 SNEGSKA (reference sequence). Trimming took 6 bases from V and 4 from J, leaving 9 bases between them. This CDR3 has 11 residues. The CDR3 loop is CSASVGETQYF. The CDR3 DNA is TGCAGTGCCAGCGTCGGAGAGACCCAGTACTTC.

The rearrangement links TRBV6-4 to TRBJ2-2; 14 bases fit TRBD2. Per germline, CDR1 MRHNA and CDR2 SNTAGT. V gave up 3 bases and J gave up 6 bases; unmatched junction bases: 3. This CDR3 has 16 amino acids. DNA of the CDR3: TGTGCCAGCAGTGAGTCGGGACTAGCGGGAGCCGGGGAGCTGTTTTTT. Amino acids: CASSESGLAGAGELFF.